This entry lists 7 T cell receptor beta chains sequenced from one sample in a study of identifying expanded T cells in peripheral blood. The protocol was immunoSEQ multiplex PCR, while the TCRdb copy is restricted to in-frame clones and leaves out a portion. This table holds roughly 63,000 clones, under 85% found once. Sequenced input: blood. The receptor set was obtained from a person between 18 and 75 years old in good health.

V is TRBV18 and J is TRBJ2-2; 7 bases align to TRBD1. Germline CDR1 and CDR2: KGHSH and LQKENI. J lost 7 bases, V lost 5 bases, and 10 bases had no gene match. The CDR3 spans 15 residues. The CDR3 region is CASSTYRGRGGELFF. CDR3 nucleotides: TGTGCCAGCTCAACCTACAGGGGACGCGGCGGGGAGCTGTTTTTT.

The V and J genes are TRBV5-6 and TRBJ2-2, with D possibly being TRBD2 (6 bases). The CDR3 sequence is 14 residues long. Looked up from germline, CDR1 is SGHDT and CDR2 is YYEEEE. Trimming took off 4 bases at V and 6 bases at J, with 13 bases between the two ends. Written as DNA, the CDR3 is TGTGCCAGCAGCCATTACGGGACTTCCGGGGAGCTGTTTTTT. This translates into CASSHYGTSGELFF.

V and J are TRBV18 and TRBJ2-1, with 8 bases matching TRBD1. V dropped 8 bases and J dropped 8; count of bases not matched to a gene: 11. This CDR3 has 14 amino acids. CDR1 and CDR2 from the germline V gene are KGHSH and LQKENI. CDR3 region: CASTQQTGEDEQFF. CDR3 DNA: TGTGCCAGCACACAACAGACAGGGGAAGATGAGCAGTTCTTC.

The rearrangement links TRBV19 to TRBJ1-2; D unresolved. Germline V lookup: CDR1 LNHDA, CDR2 SQIVND (reference sequence). CDR3 size: 15 residues. Trimming took 8 bases from V and 4 from J, leaving 20 bases between them. The CDR3 here is CASAREATTLYGYTF. The DNA of the CDR3 is TGTGCCAGTGCTCGTGAGGCCACAACACTCTATGGCTACACCTTC. Drawing the rest from reference TRBV19 and TRBJ1-2, the complete variable domain is DGGITQSPKYLFRKEGQNVTLSCEQNLNHDAMYWYRQDPGQGLRLIYYSQIVNDFQKGDIAEGYSVSREKKESFPLTVTSAQKNPTAFYLCASAREATTLYGYTFGSGTRLTVV.

The chain employs TRBV7-8 and TRBJ2-5; a possible D gene is TRBD2 (6 bases). Between the trimmed V and J ends, which lost 4 bases and 2 bases, there was a span of 14 bases. The CDR3 runs 15 residues. The V gene's germline CDR1 is SGHVS and CDR2 FQNEAQ. The chain's CDR3 is CASSYRSGTQETQYF. For the CDR3, the DNA is TGTGCCAGCAGCTACCGATCAGGGACTCAAGAGACCCAGTACTTC.

V gene TRBV7-2 combines with J gene TRBJ1-2; possibly TRBD1 for D (5 bases). This CDR3 is 17 amino acids long. Germline V gene sequence: CDR1 SGHTA, CDR2 FQGNSA. Trimming shortened V by 5 bases and J by 0 bases, and 19 bases separated the two germline ends. The CDR3 sequence: CASSPPLRGNTNYGYTF. DNA for the CDR3: TGTGCCAGCAGCCCACCCCTCCGGGGGAATACTAACTATGGCTACACCTTC. Variable domain in full (rest from reference TRBV7-2 and TRBJ1-2): GAGVSQSPSNKVTEKGKDVELRCDPISGHTALYWYRQSLGQGLEFLIYFQGNSAPDKSGLPSDRFSAERTGGSVSTLTIQRTQQEDSAVYLCASSPPLRGNTNYGYTFGSGTRLTVV.

This rearrangement joins TRBV7-9 to TRBJ1-3; TRBD1 matches at 7 bases. Trimming at V came to 2 bases and at J to 4 bases, leaving 8 bases not matched to a gene. Germline CDR1 is SEHNR and CDR2 is FQNEAQ (reference sequence). The CDR3 has 16 amino acids. The CDR3 nucleotides read TGTGCCAGCAGCTTATCTGCACAGGGGATCGGAAACACCATATATTTT. Translation: CASSLSAQGIGNTIYF. The whole variable domain, filled in from reference TRBV7-9 and TRBJ1-3, reads DTGVSQNPRHKITKRGQNVTFRCDPISEHNRLYWYRQTLGQGPEFLTYFQNEAQLEKSRLLSDRFSAERPKGSFSTLEIQRTEQGDSAMYLCASSLSAQGIGNTIYFGEGSWLTVV.